The 10 T cell receptor beta chains below all came from one sample that was sequenced in a study of post-analysis software for immune sequencing data. For these TCRs, the target antigens are not known. Study-wide results and limits: Elevated frequency relative to controls characterized about 5 TRBV segments in patients, TRBV5-6, TRBV5-1 and TRBV20-1 among them.

Sequencing libraries made from TCR beta cDNA carried unique molecular identifiers. From the PCR reads, TCRdb called clonotypes with MiXCR, one entry per CDR3 protein. The data show about 800,000 distinct CDR3 sequences, roughly 30% seen once. The sample comprised blood. The source of these receptors is a girl aged 10 to 17 with multiple sclerosis.

This clonotype was seen only a few times. This sequence joins TRBV20-1 and TRBJ2-7; D might be TRBD2 (5 bases). This CDR3 is 13 amino acids long. CDR1 and CDR2 (germline): DFQATT, SNEGSKA (reference sequence). Trimming cost V 4 bases and J 4 bases, with 14 bases left between them. The CDR3 loop reads CSATDPRRYEQYF. The CDR3 DNA follows: TGCAGTGCTACGGACCCAAGGAGGTACGAGCAGTACTTC.

The gene calls are TRBV4-2 and TRBJ2-5; 10 nucleotides line up with TRBD2. This CDR3 has 15 residues. CDR1 is LGHNA, CDR2 YNFKEQ, per germline. Trimming at V came to 0 bases and at J to 5 bases, leaving 3 bases not matched to a gene. CDR3 sequence reads: CASSQEAGGAETQYF. CDR3 in DNA: TGTGCCAGCAGCCAAGAAGCGGGGGGGGCCGAGACCCAGTACTTC.

This clonotype occurred a few times. The chain links TRBV6-6 to TRBJ2-1; tentatively, D is TRBD2 (5 bases). There are 16 residues in the CDR3. Germline CDR1 reads MNHNY; CDR2 reads SVGAGI (reference sequence). V lost 0 bases and J 10 bases, leaving 19 bases between the germline ends. The CDR3 protein is CASSYSRDTRKQEQFF. The CDR3 nucleotides are TGTGCCAGCAGTTACTCCCGGGATACTCGAAAACAAGAGCAGTTCTTC.

The chain couples TRBV10-3 to TRBJ2-7; TRBD1 matches 7 bases. CDR1 is ENHRY and CDR2 is SYGVKD in the germline V gene. The CDR3 is 14 amino acids. The V gene end was trimmed by 3 bases and the J gene end by 1 base; junction bases not matched to a gene: 3. The CDR3 DNA reads as TGTGCCATCAGTGACAGGGGGACGTCCTACGAGCAGTACTTC. Encoded protein: CAISDRGTSYEQYF.

V gene TRBV7-9 combines with J gene TRBJ2-5, with 8 bases matching TRBD1. The CDR3 contains 13 residues. V was pared by 1 base and J by 6 bases, with 1 base of the junction left unmatched. Germline loops: CDR1 SEHNR, CDR2 FQNEAQ (reference sequence). CDR3 in DNA: TGTGCCAGCAGCTTAGGACAGGGGAAGACCCAGTACTTC. This encodes CASSLGQGKTQYF. Combining the CDR3 with reference TRBV7-9 and TRBJ2-5 gives the whole variable domain DTGVSQNPRHKITKRGQNVTFRCDPISEHNRLYWYRQTLGQGPEFLTYFQNEAQLEKSRLLSDRFSAERPKGSFSTLEIQRTEQGDSAMYLCASSLGQGKTQYFGPGTRLLVL.

The chain joins TRBV20-1 to TRBJ2-3, with D tentatively TRBD1 (6 bases). Looked up from germline, CDR1 is DFQATT and CDR2 is SNEGSKA (reference sequence). V was trimmed by 6 bases and J by 2 bases, leaving 33 bases between them. The CDR3 loop spans 20 amino acids. CDR3 bases: TGCAGTGCCGGAAGCCTCGACCCTAACCCTGGACAGCGAGACACAGATACGCAGTATTTT. Translation: CSAGSLDPNPGQRDTDTQYF.

In its sample, this clonotype was seen a few times. V and J are TRBV29-1 and TRBJ2-3; the D is unclear. Trimming left V 3 bases short and J 3 bases short, with 10 bases between. The CDR3 spans 13 residues. Germline-derived CDR1 and CDR2 are SQVTM and ANQGSEA. Here the CDR3 DNA reads TGCAGCGTTGACGCCATGACAACAGATACGCAGTATTTT. The encoded protein is CSVDAMTTDTQYF.

This clonotype was counted at least ten times. The chain employs TRBV9 and TRBJ2-1; TRBD2 matches at 9 bases. The CDR3 loop spans 15 amino acids. Germline values: CDR1 SGDLS, CDR2 YYNGEE. Trimming removed 0 bases from V and 8 bases from J; junction bases left unmatched: 6. CDR3 residues: CASSVAGTSIHEQFF. The CDR3 coding sequence is TGTGCCAGCAGCGTAGCCGGGACTAGCATTCATGAGCAGTTCTTC.

This clonotype was found a few times. J is TRBJ1-2 and V is TRBV27; D gene uncertain. Germline lookup yields CDR1 MNHEY and CDR2 SMNVEV (reference sequence). This CDR3 is 14 amino acids long. V was shortened by 2 bases and J by 5 bases, with 12 bases between the two germline ends. CDR3 region: CASSLRTVVYGYTF. Written as DNA, the CDR3 is TGTGCCAGCAGTTTAAGGACGGTCGTGTATGGCTACACCTTC.

The CDR3 is CSARARGGVRYNEQFF. The DNA of the CDR3 is TGCAGTGCTAGGGCCCGGGGCGGAGTCCGCTACAATGAGCAGTTCTTC. J is TRBJ2-1 and V is TRBV20-1; D is perhaps TRBD1 or TRBD2 (5 bases each). CDR1 DFQATT and CDR2 SNEGSKA come from the germline V gene (reference sequence). Trimming shortened V by 3 bases and J by 3 bases, and 18 bases separated the two germline ends. The CDR3 has 16 residues.